This TCR beta chain was found in a study of shared clonotypes between healthy human individuals. Study observations and caveats: Generation probabilities were higher for clonotypes shared across all four sorted-subset donors than for unshared ones.

Each subset's genomic DNA was shared equally among a number of immunoSEQ plates. Libraries were prepared by immunoSEQ multiplex PCR; TCRdb keeps only in-frame clonotypes and omits some of them. This repertoire shows 2 million to 2.5 million clones, 93% found once; its top ten account for roughly 0.36%. Of note for this clone: The antigen remains unidentified.

There were only Caucasian adults among the donors, and all lived in Nashville, Tennessee. Researchers partitioned CD4+ cells into CD45RA+ naive and CD45RA-negative memory subsets. CDR1 MDHEN and CDR2 SYDVKM come from the germline V gene. Trimming at V came to 5 bases and at J to 0 bases, leaving 6 bases not matched to a gene. This CDR3 is 15 amino acids long. Specimen: naive CD4+ T cells from PBMCs. The subset here: CD45RA+ positively selected. The receptor was isolated from a man aged 18 to 29 in good health. Some clones in this sample may be carry-over from other donors' samples. The chain recombines TRBV28 with TRBJ2-7; TRBD1 matches 8 bases. Here the CDR3 DNA reads TGTGCCAGCAGTCCCCCCAGGGGGCTCTCCTACGAGCAGTACTTC. This sequence encodes CASSPPRGLSYEQYF.